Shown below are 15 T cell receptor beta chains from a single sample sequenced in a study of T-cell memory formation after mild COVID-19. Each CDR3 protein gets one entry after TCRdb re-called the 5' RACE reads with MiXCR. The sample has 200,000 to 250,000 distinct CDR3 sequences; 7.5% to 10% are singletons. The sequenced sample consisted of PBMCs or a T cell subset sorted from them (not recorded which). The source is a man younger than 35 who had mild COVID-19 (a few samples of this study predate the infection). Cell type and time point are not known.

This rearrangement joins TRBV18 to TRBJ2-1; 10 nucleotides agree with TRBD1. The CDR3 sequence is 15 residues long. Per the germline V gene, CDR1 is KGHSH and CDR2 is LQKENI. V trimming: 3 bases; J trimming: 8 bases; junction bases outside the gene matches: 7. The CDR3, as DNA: TGTGCCAGCTCACCGGCCCCAGGGACAGGGGATGAGCAGTTCTTC. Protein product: CASSPAPGTGDEQFF.

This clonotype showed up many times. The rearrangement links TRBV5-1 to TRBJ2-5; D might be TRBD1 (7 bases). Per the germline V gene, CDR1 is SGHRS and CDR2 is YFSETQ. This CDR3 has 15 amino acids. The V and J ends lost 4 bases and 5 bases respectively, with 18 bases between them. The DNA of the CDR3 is TGCGCCAGCAGCCCTCAGGGGGGAGAAGACGAGACCCAGTACTTC. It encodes CASSPQGGEDETQYF.

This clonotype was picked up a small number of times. The CDR3 region is CASSQATAGQGFYNSPLHF. The CDR3 region has the DNA TGCGCCAGCAGCCAAGCAACAGCTGGACAGGGTTTCTATAATTCACCCCTCCACTTT. The rearrangement links TRBV4-3 to TRBJ1-6; 8 bases map to TRBD1. The germline V gene encodes CDR1 LGHNA and CDR2 YSLEER. There are 19 residues in the CDR3. Trimming removed 1 base from V and 3 bases from J; junction bases left unmatched: 11.

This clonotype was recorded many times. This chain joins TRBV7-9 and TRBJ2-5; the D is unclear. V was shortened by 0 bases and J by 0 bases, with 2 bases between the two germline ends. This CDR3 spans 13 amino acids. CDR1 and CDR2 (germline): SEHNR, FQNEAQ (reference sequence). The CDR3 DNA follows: TGTGCCAGCAGCTTAGCCCACCAAGAGACCCAGTACTTC. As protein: CASSLAHQETQYF. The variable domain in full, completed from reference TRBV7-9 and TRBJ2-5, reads DTGVSQNPRHKITKRGQNVTFRCDPISEHNRLYWYRQTLGQGPEFLTYFQNEAQLEKSRLLSDRFSAERPKGSFSTLEIQRTEQGDSAMYLCASSLAHQETQYFGPGTRLLVL.

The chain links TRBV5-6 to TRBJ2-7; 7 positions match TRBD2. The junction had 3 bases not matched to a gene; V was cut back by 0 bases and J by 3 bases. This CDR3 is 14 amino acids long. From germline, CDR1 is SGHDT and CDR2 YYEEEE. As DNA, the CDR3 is TGTGCCAGCAGCTTGGGTAGCGGGTTCTACGAGCAGTACTTC. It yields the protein CASSLGSGFYEQYF. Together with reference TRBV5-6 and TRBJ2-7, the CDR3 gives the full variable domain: DAGVTQSPTHLIKTRGQQVTLRCSPKSGHDTVSWYQQALGQGPQFIFQYYEEEERQRGNFPDRFSGHQFPNYSSELNVNALLLGDSALYLCASSLGSGFYEQYFGPGTRLTVT.

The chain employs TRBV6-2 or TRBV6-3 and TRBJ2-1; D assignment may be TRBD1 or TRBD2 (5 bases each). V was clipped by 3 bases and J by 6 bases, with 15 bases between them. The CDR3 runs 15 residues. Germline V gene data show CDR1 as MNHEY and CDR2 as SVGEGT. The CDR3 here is CASSYYGAQSNEQFF. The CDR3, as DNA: TGTGCCAGCAGTTATTACGGGGCCCAGAGCAATGAGCAGTTCTTC.

CDR3 DNA: TGTGCCAGCAGAACCCGCGAAACCACAGATACGCAGTATTTT. It is translated as CASRTRETTDTQYF. The chain carries TRBV12-3 or TRBV12-4 and TRBJ2-3; D is undetermined. The CDR3 has 14 amino acids. Between the trimmed V and J ends, which lost 6 bases and 2 bases, there was a span of 12 bases.

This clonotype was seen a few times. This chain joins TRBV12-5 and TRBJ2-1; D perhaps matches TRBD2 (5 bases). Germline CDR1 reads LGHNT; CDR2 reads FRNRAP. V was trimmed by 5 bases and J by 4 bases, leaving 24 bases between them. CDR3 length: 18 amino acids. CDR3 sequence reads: CASGPVGESTSLYNEQFF. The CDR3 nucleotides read TGTGCTAGTGGTCCCGTCGGGGAATCGACATCCTTGTACAATGAGCAGTTCTTC.

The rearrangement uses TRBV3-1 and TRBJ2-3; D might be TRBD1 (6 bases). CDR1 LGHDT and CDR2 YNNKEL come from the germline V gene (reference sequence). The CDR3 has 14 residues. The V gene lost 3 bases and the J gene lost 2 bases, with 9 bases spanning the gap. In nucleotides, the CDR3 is TGTGCCAGCAGCCACAGGGGCGCCACAGATACGCAGTATTTT. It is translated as CASSHRGATDTQYF.

The CDR3 spells CARGQGVGEQFF. The CDR3 nucleotides read TGTGCCAGAGGACAGGGTGTAGGTGAGCAGTTCTTC. The rearrangement uses TRBV2 and TRBJ2-1; TRBD1 aligns across 8 bases. Germline V gene data show CDR1 as SNHLY and CDR2 as FYNNEI. This CDR3 is 12 amino acids long. J gave up 9 bases and V 9 bases, and 7 bases lay outside the gene matches.

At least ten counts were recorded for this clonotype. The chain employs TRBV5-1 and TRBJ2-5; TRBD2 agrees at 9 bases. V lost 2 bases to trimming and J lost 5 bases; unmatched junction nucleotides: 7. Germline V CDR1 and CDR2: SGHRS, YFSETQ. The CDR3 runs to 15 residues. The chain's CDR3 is CASSFSASGAETQYF. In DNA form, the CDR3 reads TGCGCCAGCAGCTTCAGTGCTAGCGGGGCGGAGACCCAGTACTTC. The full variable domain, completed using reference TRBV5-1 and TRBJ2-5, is KAGVTQTPRYLIKTRGQQVTLSCSPISGHRSVSWYQQTPGQGLQFLFEYFSETQRNKGNFPGRFSGRQFSNSRSEMNVSTLELGDSALYLCASSFSASGAETQYFGPGTRLLVL.

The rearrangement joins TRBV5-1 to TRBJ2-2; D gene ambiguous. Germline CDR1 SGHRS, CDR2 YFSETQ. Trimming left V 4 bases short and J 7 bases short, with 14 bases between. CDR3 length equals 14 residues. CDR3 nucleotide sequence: TGCGCCAGCAGCATGGACCCTATGGGCGGGGAGCTGTTTTTT. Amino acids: CASSMDPMGGELFF.

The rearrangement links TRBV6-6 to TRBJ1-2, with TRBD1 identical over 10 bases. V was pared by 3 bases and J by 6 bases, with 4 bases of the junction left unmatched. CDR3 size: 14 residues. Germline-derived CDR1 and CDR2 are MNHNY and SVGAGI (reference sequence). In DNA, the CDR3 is TGTGCCAGCAGTTATCGGGGACAGGGGCATGGCTACACCTTC. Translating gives CASSYRGQGHGYTF.

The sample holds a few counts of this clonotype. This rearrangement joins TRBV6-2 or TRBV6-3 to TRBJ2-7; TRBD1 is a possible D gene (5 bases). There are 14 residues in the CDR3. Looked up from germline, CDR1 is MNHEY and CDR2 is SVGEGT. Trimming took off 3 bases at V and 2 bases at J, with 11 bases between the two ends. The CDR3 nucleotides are TGTGCCAGCAGTTATAGGGGCCCAACCTACGAGCAGTACTTC. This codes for CASSYRGPTYEQYF.

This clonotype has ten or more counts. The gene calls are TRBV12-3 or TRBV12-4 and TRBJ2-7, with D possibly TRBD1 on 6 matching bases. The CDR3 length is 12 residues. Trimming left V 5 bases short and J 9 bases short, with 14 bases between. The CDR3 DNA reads TGTGCCAGCAGTCGAGGGGGTAGCGTGCAGTACGTC. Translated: CASSRGGSVQYV.